These 25 T cell receptor beta chains were sequenced from one sample in a study of Ad26.COV2.S vaccination and SARS-CoV-2 variants (dated by TCRdb to the early 2020s). The label giving this sample's treatment or condition can be read as: roughly 19 received Ad26.COV2.S at low or high dose, single or two shots; 5 received placebo; per-sample allocation not given. Repertoires of vaccine and placebo recipients were sequenced from samples collected on day 63 after the first injection. Library preparation employed the immunoSEQ multiplex PCR assay. Here the immuneACCESS table is served through TCRdb, limited to in-frame sequences with V and J called. Missing clones are a known gap in these copies; in checked studies unresolved V genes cover under half, and the rest lacks a known reason. Within this sample are about 440,000 clones, with about 90% of them counted one time only. More than 3.5% of the sample rests with the top ten.

Specimen: peripheral blood, collected in a trial of Ad26.COV2.S vaccine versus placebo. These receptors originate from a person aged 18-65 years who received the Ad26.COV2.S COVID-19 vaccine or a placebo.

The chain has TRBV5-1 and TRBJ2-3; D is ambiguous. This CDR3 comprises 18 residues. Germline CDR1 and CDR2: SGHRS and YFSETQ. Trimming left V 4 bases short and J 0 bases short, with 21 bases between. The CDR3 sequence is CASSRGFRGAPSTDTQYF. Written as DNA, the CDR3 is TGCGCCAGCAGCCGTGGGTTTCGAGGTGCCCCAAGCACAGATACGCAGTATTTT. Complete variable domain (other parts from reference TRBV5-1 and TRBJ2-3): KAGVTQTPRYLIKTRGQQVTLSCSPISGHRSVSWYQQTPGQGLQFLFEYFSETQRNKGNFPGRFSGRQFSNSRSEMNVSTLELGDSALYLCASSRGFRGAPSTDTQYFGPGTRLTVL.

CDR3 in amino acids: CASSFTSGSSDTQYF. The CDR3 nucleotides read TGTGCCAGCAGTTTCACTAGCGGGAGCTCGGATACGCAGTATTTT. The chain uses TRBV27 and TRBJ2-3; 11 bases match TRBD2. Germline CDR1 reads MNHEY; CDR2 reads SMNVEV (reference sequence). The CDR3 consists of 15 residues. J lost 6 bases, V lost 3 bases, and 5 bases had no gene match.

The V and J genes are TRBV6-2 or TRBV6-3 and TRBJ2-1; D is ambiguous. The CDR3 sequence is 12 residues long. Germline CDR1 MNHEY, CDR2 SVGEGT. V was cut by 2 bases and J by 7 bases, with 6 bases left in between. The CDR3 region is CASSYLRNEQFF. CDR3 DNA sequence: TGTGCCAGCAGTTACCTCCGGAATGAGCAGTTCTTC.

The chain couples TRBV18 to TRBJ2-7; D gene ambiguous. The V end lost 1 base, the J end lost 2 bases, and 12 bases lay between the germline ends. The CDR3 has 15 residues. The germline gives CDR1 KGHSH, CDR2 LQKENI. CDR3 nucleotide sequence: TGTGCCAGCTCACCACGGGATATATTGGCCTACGAGCAGTACTTC. It codes for CASSPRDILAYEQYF.

CDR3 in amino acids: CASSDGAGRLTEAFF. The CDR3 nucleotides are TGTGCCAGCAGTGATGGGGCAGGGAGGCTCACTGAAGCTTTCTTT. V gene TRBV6-1 combines with J gene TRBJ1-1; weak D call: TRBD1 (5 bases). V was trimmed by 3 bases and J by 4 bases, leaving 15 bases between them. The CDR3 has 15 amino acids. The germline V gene has CDR1 MNHNS and CDR2 SASEGT.

The rearrangement joins TRBV9 to TRBJ2-3; TRBD1 matches at 9 bases. This CDR3 has 18 amino acids. CDR1 and CDR2 from the germline V gene are SGDLS and YYNGEE. The V and J ends lost 0 bases and 2 bases, in that order; junction bases with no gene match: 10. CDR3 in DNA: TGTGCCAGCAGCGTAGCTGGGGGACAGGGTATCCACACAGATACGCAGTATTTT. Its protein is CASSVAGGQGIHTDTQYF. The full variable domain, its missing parts supplied by reference TRBV9 and TRBJ2-3, is DSGVTQTPKHLITATGQRVTLRCSPRSGDLSVYWYQQSLDQGLQFLIQYYNGEERAKGNILERFSAQQFPDLHSELNLSSLELGDSALYFCASSVAGGQGIHTDTQYFGPGTRLTVL.

This clone was seen a single time. This sample also contains other DNA sequences that code for the same CDR3. The V and J genes are TRBV9 and TRBJ2-1; no firm D call. The germline V and J ends were trimmed by 0 bases and 7 bases, with 8 bases remaining between them. Germline assignment: CDR1 SGDLS and CDR2 YYNGEE. There are 13 residues in the CDR3. CDR3 in DNA: TGTGCCAGCAGCGTAGGTAGCCGTAATGAGCAGTTCTTC. Protein: CASSVGSRNEQFF.

The chain couples TRBV27 to TRBJ2-7; D not resolved. This CDR3 has 11 residues. V gave up 8 bases and J gave up 2 bases, with 7 bases separating them. The germline V gene has CDR1 MNHEY and CDR2 SMNVEV (reference sequence). The CDR3 is CASSNTYEQYF. The DNA for the CDR3 is TGTGCCAGCTCTAATACCTACGAGCAGTACTTC.

The V gene is TRBV5-1, the J gene TRBJ2-4, with unresolved D. The CDR3 is made up of 14 amino acids. Trimming removed 1 base at V and 0 bases at J, with 5 bases between. Per germline, CDR1 SGHRS and CDR2 YFSETQ. This CDR3 is CASSLNRAKNIQYF. CDR3 coding DNA: TGCGCCAGCAGCTTGAATAGAGCCAAAAACATTCAGTACTTC.

The gene calls are TRBV20-1 and TRBJ2-2; maybe TRBD2 (6 bases). The length of the CDR3 is 20 residues. V dropped 3 bases and J dropped 4 bases, with 30 bases sitting between them. The germline V gene has CDR1 DFQATT and CDR2 SNEGSKA (reference sequence). The CDR3 sequence is CSASTSFSGMTQLATGELFF. Written as DNA, the CDR3 is TGCAGTGCTAGTACGTCCTTTAGCGGAATGACCCAACTGGCCACCGGGGAGCTGTTTTTT.

V usage is TRBV6-6 and J usage is TRBJ1-6; D remains unclear. There are 15 residues in the CDR3. Per germline, CDR1 MNHNY and CDR2 SVGAGI (reference sequence). The germline V and J ends were trimmed by 2 bases and 5 bases, with 10 bases remaining between them. The CDR3 reads CASSYAPSDNSPLHF. Written as DNA, the CDR3 is TGTGCCAGCAGTTACGCGCCTAGCGATAATTCACCCCTCCACTTT.

This rearrangement joins TRBV3-1 (or the pseudogene TRBV3-2) to TRBJ2-7; D ambiguous. The germline CDR1 and CDR2 sequences are LGHDT and YNNKEL (reference sequence). The CDR3 contains 14 residues. Trimming removed 4 bases at V and 0 bases at J, with 10 bases between. CDR3 sequence reads: CASSLRPSSYEQYF. The CDR3 coding sequence is TGTGCCAGCAGCCTTCGCCCAAGCTCCTACGAGCAGTACTTC.

This clone appeared a few times. Other DNA sequences in this specimen translate into the identical CDR3. The J gene is TRBJ1-5, the V gene TRBV18; D remains unclear. CDR3 size: 13 residues. The V end lost 3 bases, the J end lost 1 base, and 4 bases lay between the germline ends. Looked up from germline, CDR1 is KGHSH and CDR2 is LQKENI. This CDR3 is CASSPGSNQPQHF. CDR3 nucleotides: TGTGCCAGCTCACCCGGGAGCAATCAGCCCCAGCATTTT.

The chain combines TRBV19 with TRBJ2-1; 7 bases agree with TRBD1. V was clipped by 3 bases and J by 4 bases; unmatched bases: 6. Germline V gene sequence: CDR1 LNHDA, CDR2 SQIVND (reference sequence). The CDR3 spans 15 residues. The CDR3 DNA is TGTGCCAGTAGTATCTTGGACAGGTCTTACAATGAGCAGTTCTTC. It translates to CASSILDRSYNEQFF.

The chain joins TRBV2 to TRBJ2-3, with D perhaps matching TRBD1 (5 bases). The germline V gene has CDR1 SNHLY and CDR2 FYNNEI. The CDR3 sequence is 13 residues long. The V gene lost 1 base and the J gene lost 6 bases, with 8 bases spanning the gap. CDR3 in amino acids: CASSEGWGDTQYF. The CDR3 coding sequence is TGTGCCAGCAGTGAAGGTTGGGGCGATACGCAGTATTTT.

The chain links TRBV30 to TRBJ1-2; D perhaps matches TRBD1 (5 bases). Germline assignment: CDR1 GTSNPN and CDR2 SVGIG (reference sequence). V was pared by 2 bases and J by 2 bases, with 18 bases between. The CDR3 consists of 16 residues. CDR3 in DNA: TGTGCCTGGAGTAAGGGGAAAGGTTTAAACAACTATGGCTACACCTTC. Encoded protein: CAWSKGKGLNNYGYTF.

This rearrangement joins TRBV6-2 or TRBV6-3 to TRBJ1-4; D is ambiguous. This CDR3 is 17 amino acids long. Trimming took 2 bases from V and 0 from J, leaving 13 bases between them. Germline V gene data show CDR1 as MNHEY and CDR2 as SVGEGT. The CDR3 here is CASSYVGSETTNEKLFF. In DNA, the CDR3 is TGTGCCAGCAGTTACGTAGGGTCAGAGACAACTAATGAAAAACTGTTTTTT.

The chain employs TRBV27 and TRBJ2-7; TRBD1 might be the D (6 bases). The CDR3 extends over 14 amino acids. The V and J ends lost 3 bases and 5 bases respectively, with 14 bases between them. CDR1 MNHEY and CDR2 SMNVEV come from the germline V gene (reference sequence). The CDR3 protein is CASSFGQGIHEQYF. The CDR3 DNA is TGTGCCAGCAGTTTTGGGCAGGGGATCCACGAGCAGTACTTC.

This chain links TRBV6-4 with TRBJ1-2; no firm D call. The CDR3 spans 14 residues. V lost 4 bases, J lost 6 bases, and 15 bases lay in between. Germline CDR1 reads MRHNA; CDR2 reads SNTAGT. DNA for the CDR3: TGTGCCAGCAGTGCGGGCACTCTGTCTGATGGCTACACCTTC. Translating it yields CASSAGTLSDGYTF.

The rearrangement joins TRBV7-8 to TRBJ2-3, with a tentative D call TRBD2 (6 bases). The CDR3 consists of 13 residues. Between the trimmed V and J ends, which lost 6 bases and 4 bases, there was a span of 11 bases. The germline V gene has CDR1 SGHVS and CDR2 FQNEAQ. The CDR3 region is CASRPLASDTQYF. The CDR3 DNA is TGTGCCAGCAGACCTCTAGCGTCAGATACGCAGTATTTT. Filled out from reference TRBV7-8 and TRBJ2-3, the complete variable domain reads GAGVSQSPRYKVAKRGQDVALRCDPISGHVSLFWYQQALGQGPEFLTYFQNEAQLDKSGLPSDRFFAERPEGSVSTLKIQRTQQEDSAVYLCASRPLASDTQYFGPGTRLTVL.

This clone has only one observation. The genes are TRBV11-2 and TRBJ2-7; TRBD1 aligns across 10 bases. The CDR3 sequence is 14 residues long. Trimming removed 5 bases from V and 7 bases from J; junction bases left unmatched: 8. Germline lookup yields CDR1 SGHAT and CDR2 FQNNGV. The CDR3 reads CASSLDRGLREQYF. Written as DNA, the CDR3 is TGTGCCAGCAGCCTCGACAGGGGGCTGCGAGAGCAGTACTTC.

As DNA, the CDR3 is TGTGCCAGCAGACCGATGCACACAGATACGCAGTATTTT. Its protein is CASRPMHTDTQYF. The V gene is TRBV28, the J gene TRBJ2-3; no clear D. The CDR3 is made up of 13 amino acids. Germline V gene data show CDR1 as MDHEN and CDR2 as SYDVKM. Between the trimmed V and J ends, which lost 6 bases and 2 bases, there was a span of 9 bases.

The J gene is TRBJ2-7, the V gene TRBV24-1, with a tentative D call TRBD2 (5 bases). Germline values: CDR1 KGHDR, CDR2 SFDVKD. V gave up 3 bases and J gave up 4 bases, with 18 bases separating them. The CDR3 covers 16 residues. DNA for the CDR3: TGTGCCACCAGTGATGGAGGATTTACCGGCGGGTACGAGCAGTACTTC. It specifies CATSDGGFTGGYEQYF.

This chain connects TRBV5-4 to TRBJ2-7; possible D gene TRBD1, 6 bases. V dropped 3 bases and J dropped 1 base, with 14 bases sitting between them. The germline gives CDR1 SGHNT, CDR2 YYREEE (reference sequence). The CDR3 has 15 residues. The CDR3 DNA sequence: TGTGCCAGCAGCTCACGAGGCCAGGGGTCCTACGAGCAGTACTTC. It specifies CASSSRGQGSYEQYF.

V usage is TRBV9 and J usage is TRBJ1-1; D unresolved. Germline V lookup: CDR1 SGDLS, CDR2 YYNGEE. The CDR3 is made up of 13 amino acids. Trimming shortened V by 0 bases and J by 5 bases, and 8 bases separated the two germline ends. The CDR3 bases are TGTGCCAGCAGCGTAGATCAGGATACTGAAGCTTTCTTT. Residues: CASSVDQDTEAFF. Complete variable domain (other parts from reference TRBV9 and TRBJ1-1): DSGVTQTPKHLITATGQRVTLRCSPRSGDLSVYWYQQSLDQGLQFLIQYYNGEERAKGNILERFSAQQFPDLHSELNLSSLELGDSALYFCASSVDQDTEAFFGQGTRLTVV.